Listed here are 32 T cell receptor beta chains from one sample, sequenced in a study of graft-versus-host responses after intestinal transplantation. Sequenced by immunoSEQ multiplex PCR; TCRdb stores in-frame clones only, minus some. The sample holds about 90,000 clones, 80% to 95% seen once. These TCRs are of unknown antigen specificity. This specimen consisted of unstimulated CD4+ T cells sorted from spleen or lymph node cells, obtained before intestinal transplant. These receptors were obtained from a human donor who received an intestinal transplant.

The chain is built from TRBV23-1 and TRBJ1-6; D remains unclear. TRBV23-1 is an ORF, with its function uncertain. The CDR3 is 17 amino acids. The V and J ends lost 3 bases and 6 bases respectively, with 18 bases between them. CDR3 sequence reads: CASSQESLGVTNSPLHF. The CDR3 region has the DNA TGCGCCAGCAGTCAGGAATCCCTTGGGGTAACTAATTCACCCCTCCACTTT.

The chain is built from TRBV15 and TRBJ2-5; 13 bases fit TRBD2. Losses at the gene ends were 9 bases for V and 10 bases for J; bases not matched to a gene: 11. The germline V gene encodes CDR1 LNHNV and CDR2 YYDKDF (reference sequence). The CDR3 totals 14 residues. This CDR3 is CATSFRTSGSDQYF. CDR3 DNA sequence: TGTGCCACTTCATTTCGGACTAGCGGGAGCGACCAGTACTTC. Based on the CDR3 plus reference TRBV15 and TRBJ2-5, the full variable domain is DAMVIQNPRYQVTQFGKPVTLSCSQTLNHNVMYWYQQKSSQAPKLLFHYYDKDFNNEADTPDNFQSRRPNTSFCFLDIRSPGLGDTAMYLCATSFRTSGSDQYFGPGTRLLVL.

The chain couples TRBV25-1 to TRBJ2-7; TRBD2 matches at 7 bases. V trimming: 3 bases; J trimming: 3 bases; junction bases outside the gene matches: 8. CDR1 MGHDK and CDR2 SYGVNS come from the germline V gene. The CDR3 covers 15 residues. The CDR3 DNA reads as TGTGCCAGCAGTGATCCCGGGACTAAAATCTACGAGCAGTACTTC. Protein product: CASSDPGTKIYEQYF.

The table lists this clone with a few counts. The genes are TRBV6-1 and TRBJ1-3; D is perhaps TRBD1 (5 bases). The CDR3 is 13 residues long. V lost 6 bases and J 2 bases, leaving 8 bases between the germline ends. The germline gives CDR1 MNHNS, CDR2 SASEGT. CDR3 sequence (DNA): TGTGCCAGCAGGGGGCACGCTGGAAACACCATATATTTT. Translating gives CASRGHAGNTIYF.

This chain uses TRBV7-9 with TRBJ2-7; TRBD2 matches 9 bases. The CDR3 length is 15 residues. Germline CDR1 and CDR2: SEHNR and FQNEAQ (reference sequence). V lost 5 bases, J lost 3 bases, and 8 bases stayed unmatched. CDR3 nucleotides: TGTGCCAGCAGCCTCGGTAGCGGGAGATTCTACGAGCAGTACTTC. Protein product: CASSLGSGRFYEQYF.

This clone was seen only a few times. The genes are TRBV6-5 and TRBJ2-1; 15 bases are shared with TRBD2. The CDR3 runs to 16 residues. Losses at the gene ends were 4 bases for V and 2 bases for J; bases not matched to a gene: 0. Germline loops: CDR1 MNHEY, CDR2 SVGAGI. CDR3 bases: TGTGCCAGCAGTTGGACTAGCGGGAGGGCCTACAATGAGCAGTTCTTC. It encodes CASSWTSGRAYNEQFF.

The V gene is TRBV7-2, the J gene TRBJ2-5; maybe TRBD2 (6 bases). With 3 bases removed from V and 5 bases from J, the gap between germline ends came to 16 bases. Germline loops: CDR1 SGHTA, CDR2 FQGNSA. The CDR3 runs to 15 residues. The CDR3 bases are TGTGCCAGCAGCTTCGGTAGCGGTAGGTGGGAGACCCAGTACTTC. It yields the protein CASSFGSGRWETQYF.

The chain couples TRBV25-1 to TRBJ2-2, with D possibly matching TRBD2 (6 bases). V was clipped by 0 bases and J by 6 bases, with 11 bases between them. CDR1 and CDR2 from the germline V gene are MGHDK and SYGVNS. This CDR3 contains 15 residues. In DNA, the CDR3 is TGTGCCAGCAGTGAATATAGAGGAGGGCCCGGGGAGCTGTTTTTT. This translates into CASSEYRGGPGELFF.

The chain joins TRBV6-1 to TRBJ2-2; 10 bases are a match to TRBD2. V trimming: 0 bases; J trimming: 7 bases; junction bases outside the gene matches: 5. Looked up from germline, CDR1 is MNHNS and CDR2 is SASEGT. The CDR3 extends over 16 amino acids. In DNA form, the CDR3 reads TGTGCCAGCAGTGAAGCCGGGACTAGCGTTGGCGGGGAGCTGTTTTTT. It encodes CASSEAGTSVGGELFF.

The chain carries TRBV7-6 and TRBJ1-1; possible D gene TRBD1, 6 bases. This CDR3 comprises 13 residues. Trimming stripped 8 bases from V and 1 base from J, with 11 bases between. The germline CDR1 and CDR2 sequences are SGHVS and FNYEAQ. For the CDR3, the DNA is TGTGCCAGCGGGGGGGCCCCGAACACTGAAGCTTTCTTT. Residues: CASGGAPNTEAFF.

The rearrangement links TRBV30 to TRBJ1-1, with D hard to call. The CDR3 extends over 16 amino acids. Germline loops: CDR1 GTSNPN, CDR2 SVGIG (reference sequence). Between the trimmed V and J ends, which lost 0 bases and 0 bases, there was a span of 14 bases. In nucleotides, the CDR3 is TGTGCCTGGAGTGTGAGGGCGAGGTGGGTGAACACTGAAGCTTTCTTT. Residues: CAWSVRARWVNTEAFF.

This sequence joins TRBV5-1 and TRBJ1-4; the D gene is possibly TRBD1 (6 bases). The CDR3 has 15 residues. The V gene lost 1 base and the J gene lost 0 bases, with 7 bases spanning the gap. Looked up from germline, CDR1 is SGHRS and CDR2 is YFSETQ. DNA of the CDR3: TGCGCCAGCAGCTTGAGGACAGCAACTAATGAAAAACTGTTTTTT. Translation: CASSLRTATNEKLFF. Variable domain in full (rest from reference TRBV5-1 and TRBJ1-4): KAGVTQTPRYLIKTRGQQVTLSCSPISGHRSVSWYQQTPGQGLQFLFEYFSETQRNKGNFPGRFSGRQFSNSRSEMNVSTLELGDSALYLCASSLRTATNEKLFFGSGTQLSVL.

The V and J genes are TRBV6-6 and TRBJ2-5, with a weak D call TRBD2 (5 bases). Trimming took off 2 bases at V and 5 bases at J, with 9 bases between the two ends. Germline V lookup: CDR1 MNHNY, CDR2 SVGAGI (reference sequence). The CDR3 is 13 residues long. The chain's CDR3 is CASSYRRVETQYF. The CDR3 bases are TGTGCCAGCAGTTACAGGCGGGTGGAGACCCAGTACTTC.

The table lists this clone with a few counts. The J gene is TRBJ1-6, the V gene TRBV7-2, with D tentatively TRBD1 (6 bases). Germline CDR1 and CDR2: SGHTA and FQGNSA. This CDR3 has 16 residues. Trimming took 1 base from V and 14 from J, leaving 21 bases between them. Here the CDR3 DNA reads TGTGCCAGCAGCTTAGGAAGAGGGGGTGGGAGGTCAGCCCTCCACTTT. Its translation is CASSLGRGGGRSALHF.

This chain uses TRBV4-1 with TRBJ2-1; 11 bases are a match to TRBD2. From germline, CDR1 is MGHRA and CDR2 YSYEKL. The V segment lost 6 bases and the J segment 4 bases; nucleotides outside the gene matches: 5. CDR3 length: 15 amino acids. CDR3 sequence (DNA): TGCGCCAGCAGTCCGACTAGCGGGACGTACAATGAGCAGTTCTTC. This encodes CASSPTSGTYNEQFF.

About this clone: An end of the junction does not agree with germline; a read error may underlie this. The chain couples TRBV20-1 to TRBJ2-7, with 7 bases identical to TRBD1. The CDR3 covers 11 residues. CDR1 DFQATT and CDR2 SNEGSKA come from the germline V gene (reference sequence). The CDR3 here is CSARTVTGLNF. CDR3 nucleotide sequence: TGCAGTGCTAGAACCGTGACAGGGCTGAACTTC.

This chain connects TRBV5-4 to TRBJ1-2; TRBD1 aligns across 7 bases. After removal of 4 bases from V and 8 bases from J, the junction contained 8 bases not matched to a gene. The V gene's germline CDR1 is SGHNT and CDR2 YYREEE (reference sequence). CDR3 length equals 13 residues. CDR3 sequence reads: CASSPDRVGGYTF. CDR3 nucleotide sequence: TGTGCCAGCAGCCCAGACAGGGTAGGCGGCTACACCTTC.

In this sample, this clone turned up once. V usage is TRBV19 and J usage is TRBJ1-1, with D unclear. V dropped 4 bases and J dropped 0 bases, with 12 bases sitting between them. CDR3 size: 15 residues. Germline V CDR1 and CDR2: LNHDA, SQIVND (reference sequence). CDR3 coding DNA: TGTGCCAGTAGTACGTCCCGGTGGATGAACACTGAAGCTTTCTTT. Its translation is CASSTSRWMNTEAFF.

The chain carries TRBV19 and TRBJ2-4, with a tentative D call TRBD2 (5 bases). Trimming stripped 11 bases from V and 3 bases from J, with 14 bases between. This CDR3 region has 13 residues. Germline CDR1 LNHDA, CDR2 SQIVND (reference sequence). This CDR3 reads CAVSRVGKNIQYF. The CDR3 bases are TGTGCCGTCTCGAGGGTGGGCAAAAACATTCAGTACTTC.

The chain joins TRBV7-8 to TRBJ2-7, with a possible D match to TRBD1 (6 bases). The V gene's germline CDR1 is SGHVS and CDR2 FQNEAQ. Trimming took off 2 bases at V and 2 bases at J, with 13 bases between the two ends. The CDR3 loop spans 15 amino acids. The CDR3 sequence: CASSLRQTGTYEQYF. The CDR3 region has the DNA TGTGCCAGCAGCTTACGTCAGACAGGTACCTACGAGCAGTACTTC.

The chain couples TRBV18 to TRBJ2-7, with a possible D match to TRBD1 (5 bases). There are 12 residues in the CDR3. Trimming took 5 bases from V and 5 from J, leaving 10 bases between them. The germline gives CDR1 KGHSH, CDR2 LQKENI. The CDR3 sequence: CASSTQGHEQYF. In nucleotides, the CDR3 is TGTGCCAGCTCAACCCAGGGTCACGAGCAGTACTTC.

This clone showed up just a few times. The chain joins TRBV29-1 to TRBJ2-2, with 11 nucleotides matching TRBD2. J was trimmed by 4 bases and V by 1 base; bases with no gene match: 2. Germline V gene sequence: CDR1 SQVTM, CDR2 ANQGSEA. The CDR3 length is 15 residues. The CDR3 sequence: CSVEVSGRATGELFF. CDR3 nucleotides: TGCAGCGTTGAAGTTAGCGGGAGGGCCACCGGGGAGCTGTTTTTT.

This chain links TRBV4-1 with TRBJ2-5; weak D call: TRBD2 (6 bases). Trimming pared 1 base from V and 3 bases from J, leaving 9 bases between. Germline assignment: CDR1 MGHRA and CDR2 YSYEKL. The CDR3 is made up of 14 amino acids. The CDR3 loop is CASSQAPGEETQYF. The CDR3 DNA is TGCGCCAGCAGCCAAGCGCCGGGAGAAGAGACCCAGTACTTC.

For the CDR3, the DNA is TGTGCCACCAGCAGAGAGGGACTAGCGGGAGTTGAGCAGTTCTTC. Amino acid sequence: CATSREGLAGVEQFF. The chain couples TRBV15 to TRBJ2-1; 14 nucleotides agree with TRBD2. In germline, CDR1 is LNHNV, CDR2 YYDKDF (reference sequence). The V gene end was trimmed by 0 bases and the J gene end by 9 bases; junction bases not matched to a gene: 1. This CDR3 is 15 amino acids long.

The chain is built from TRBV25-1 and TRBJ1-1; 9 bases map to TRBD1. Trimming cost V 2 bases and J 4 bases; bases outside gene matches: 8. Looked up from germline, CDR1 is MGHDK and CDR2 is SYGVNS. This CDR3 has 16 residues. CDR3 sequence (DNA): TGTGCCAGCAGTGAAGGACAGGGGACAGGGAGCACTGAAGCTTTCTTT. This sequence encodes CASSEGQGTGSTEAFF.

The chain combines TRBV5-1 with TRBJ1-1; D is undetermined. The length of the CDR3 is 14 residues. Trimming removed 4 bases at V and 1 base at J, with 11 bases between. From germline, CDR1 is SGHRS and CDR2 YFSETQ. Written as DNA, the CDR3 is TGCGCCAGCAGCATCCTTCAGGAGAACACTGAAGCTTTCTTT. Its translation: CASSILQENTEAFF.

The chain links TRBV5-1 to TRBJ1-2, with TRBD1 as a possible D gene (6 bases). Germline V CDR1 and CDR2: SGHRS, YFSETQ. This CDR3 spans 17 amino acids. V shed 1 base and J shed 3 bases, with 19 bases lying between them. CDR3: CASSLSTGTRRYYGYTF. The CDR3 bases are TGCGCCAGCAGCTTGAGTACAGGGACCCGACGATACTATGGCTACACCTTC. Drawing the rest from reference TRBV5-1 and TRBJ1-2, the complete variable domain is KAGVTQTPRYLIKTRGQQVTLSCSPISGHRSVSWYQQTPGQGLQFLFEYFSETQRNKGNFPGRFSGRQFSNSRSEMNVSTLELGDSALYLCASSLSTGTRRYYGYTFGSGTRLTVV.

The CDR3 sequence is CAWSGLLAYEQYF. The CDR3, as DNA: TGTGCCTGGAGTGGCCTACTCGCCTACGAGCAGTACTTC. The chain links TRBV30 to TRBJ2-5; D gene unclear. The DNA end lines up better with TRBJ2-7; the J call may be wrong. Germline values: CDR1 GTSNPN, CDR2 SVGIG (reference sequence). This CDR3 is 13 amino acids long.

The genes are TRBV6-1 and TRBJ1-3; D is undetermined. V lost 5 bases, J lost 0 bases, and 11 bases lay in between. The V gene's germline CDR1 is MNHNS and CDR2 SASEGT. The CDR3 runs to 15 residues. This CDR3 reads CASSPGTTSGNTIYF. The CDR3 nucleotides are TGTGCCAGCAGTCCAGGCACGACCTCTGGAAACACCATATATTTT.

CDR3 amino acids: CAISEPTKRDRGRYEQFF. CDR3 DNA: TGTGCCATCAGTGAGCCTACTAAGAGAGACAGGGGGAGATATGAGCAGTTCTTC. The genes are TRBV10-3 and TRBJ2-1; 9 nucleotides match TRBD1. Germline V CDR1 and CDR2: ENHRY, SYGVKD. The ends lost 2 bases at V and 8 bases at J; junction bases unmatched: 16. The CDR3 has 18 residues.

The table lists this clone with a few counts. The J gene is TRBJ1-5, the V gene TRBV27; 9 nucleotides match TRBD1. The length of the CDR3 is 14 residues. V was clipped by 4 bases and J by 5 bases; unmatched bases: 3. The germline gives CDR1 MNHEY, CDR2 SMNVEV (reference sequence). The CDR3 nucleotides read TGTGCCAGCAGTTCCGGGACAGGGTATCAGCCCCAGCATTTT. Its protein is CASSSGTGYQPQHF.

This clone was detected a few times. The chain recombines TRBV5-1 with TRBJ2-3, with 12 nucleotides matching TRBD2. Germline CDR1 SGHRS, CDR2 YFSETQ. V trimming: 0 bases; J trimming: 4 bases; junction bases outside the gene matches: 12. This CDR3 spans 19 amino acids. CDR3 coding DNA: TGCGCCAGCAGCTTGGGGGTACTACTAGCGGGAGGTGGAGCAGATACGCAGTATTTT. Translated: CASSLGVLLAGGGADTQYF.